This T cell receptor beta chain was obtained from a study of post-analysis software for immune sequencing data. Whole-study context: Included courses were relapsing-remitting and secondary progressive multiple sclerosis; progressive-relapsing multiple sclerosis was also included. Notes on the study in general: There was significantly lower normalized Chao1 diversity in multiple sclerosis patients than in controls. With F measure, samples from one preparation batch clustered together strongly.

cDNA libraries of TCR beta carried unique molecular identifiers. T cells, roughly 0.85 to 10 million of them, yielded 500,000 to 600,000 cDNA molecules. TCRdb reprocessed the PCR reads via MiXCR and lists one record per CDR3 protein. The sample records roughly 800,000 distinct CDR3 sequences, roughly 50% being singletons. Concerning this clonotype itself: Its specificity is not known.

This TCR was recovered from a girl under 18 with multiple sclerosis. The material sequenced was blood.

The CDR3 here is CASSPTGLSSYEQYF. CDR3 DNA: TGTGCCAGCAGCCCGACAGGGTTGAGTTCCTACGAGCAGTACTTC. The chain joins TRBV12-3 or TRBV12-4 to TRBJ2-4; 7 positions agree with TRBD1. The J call may be wrong; the DNA end is better matched by TRBJ2-7. There are 15 residues in the CDR3.